These 30 T cell receptor beta chains came from one sample sequenced in a study of long-term antiretroviral therapy in people with HIV. The assay used was immunoSEQ (version v3.0), run at survey level. The data were produced by immunoSEQ multiplex PCR, yet TCRdb's version contains in-frame clones alone and is incomplete. Of over 30,000 clones in the sample, 60% to 85% were seen once. The sequencing here drew on unsorted PBMCs, taken 2 years after starting antiretroviral therapy. The source is a woman aged 50 to 60 with HIV.

This rearrangement joins TRBV4-1 to TRBJ2-1; the D call may be TRBD1 or TRBD2 (6 bases each). There are 13 residues in the CDR3. Germline assignment: CDR1 MGHRA and CDR2 YSYEKL. V lost 0 bases, J lost 8 bases, and 8 bases lay in between. The CDR3 DNA follows: TGCGCCAGCAGCCAAGAAGGGGGGTATGAGCAGTTCTTC. Translating gives CASSQEGGYEQFF.

This chain connects TRBV5-6 to TRBJ2-5; no clear D gene. Trimming removed 3 bases from V and 2 bases from J, with 8 bases in between. The CDR3 loop spans 13 amino acids. In germline, CDR1 is SGHDT, CDR2 YYEEEE. The DNA of the CDR3 is TGTGCCAGCAGCTGGCCGCCGCAAGAGACCCAGTACTTC. It translates to CASSWPPQETQYF.

The chain links TRBV19 to TRBJ2-3; 7 nucleotides agree with TRBD1. J was trimmed by 7 bases and V by 10 bases; bases with no gene match: 14. CDR3 length equals 14 residues. The germline CDR1 and CDR2 sequences are LNHDA and SQIVND (reference sequence). The CDR3 DNA follows: TGTGCCACTTCCCGGGGACAGTACTCATATACGCAGTATTTT. Its translation is CATSRGQYSYTQYF.

There are a few counts of this clone. This sequence joins TRBV2 and TRBJ1-5; D ambiguous. This CDR3 has 16 amino acids. Germline V lookup: CDR1 SNHLY, CDR2 FYNNEI. V lost 3 bases, J lost 9 bases, and 21 bases lay in between. The CDR3 coding sequence is TGTGCCAGCAGTGAGGATGAGGTTCGGACGAGACGGCCCCAGCATTTT. This encodes CASSEDEVRTRRPQHF.

V and J are TRBV28 and TRBJ2-7, with 8 bases identical to TRBD2. Germline CDR1 reads MDHEN; CDR2 reads SYDVKM. The CDR3 consists of 14 residues. V was clipped by 3 bases and J by 2 bases; unmatched bases: 3. The CDR3 spells CASSFRGGPYEQYF. For the CDR3, the DNA is TGTGCCAGCAGTTTTCGGGGGGGCCCCTACGAGCAGTACTTC.

The rearrangement joins TRBV7-2 to TRBJ1-6, with D unclear. The CDR3 is 11 residues long. The germline CDR1 and CDR2 sequences are SGHTA and FQGNSA. Trimming removed 2 bases at V and 7 bases at J, with 0 bases between. The CDR3 loop reads CASSLNSPLHF. The CDR3 DNA reads as TGTGCCAGCAGCTTAAATTCACCCCTCCACTTT.

The chain combines TRBV7-9 with TRBJ2-5; TRBD1 matches at 9 bases. V trimming: 4 bases; J trimming: 5 bases; junction bases outside the gene matches: 5. Germline CDR1 and CDR2: SEHNR and FQNEAQ (reference sequence). CDR3 length equals 14 residues. The CDR3 coding sequence is TGTGCCAGCAGCTGGGGGACAGGGTCGGAGACCCAGTACTTC. It encodes CASSWGTGSETQYF.

The genes are TRBV6-6 and TRBJ2-4; D is unresolved. V was pared by 8 bases and J by 1 base, with 15 bases between. Germline loops: CDR1 MNHNY, CDR2 SVGAGI (reference sequence). CDR3 length: 15 residues. The CDR3, as DNA: TGTGCCAGCGCCCCCGAGACAACGGCCAAAAACATTCAGTACTTC. Residues: CASAPETTAKNIQYF.

The gene calls are TRBV6-1 and TRBJ2-3, with D unresolved. CDR3 size: 13 residues. From germline, CDR1 is MNHNS and CDR2 SASEGT. With 0 bases removed from V and 6 bases from J, the gap between germline ends came to 7 bases. The CDR3 protein is CASSEARHDTQYF. The CDR3 DNA is TGTGCCAGCAGTGAAGCGAGGCACGATACGCAGTATTTT.

J is TRBJ2-7 and V is TRBV6-1; possible D gene TRBD1, 6 bases. The germline V and J ends were trimmed by 4 bases and 6 bases, with 10 bases remaining between them. Germline values: CDR1 MNHNS, CDR2 SASEGT. The length of the CDR3 is 12 residues. CDR3 region: CASSVDRGEQYF. The CDR3 region has the DNA TGTGCCAGCAGTGTGGACAGAGGCGAGCAGTACTTC.

The chain combines TRBV30 with TRBJ1-5; D is unclear. Trimming pared 4 bases from V and 5 bases from J, leaving 12 bases between. This CDR3 spans 13 amino acids. Germline values: CDR1 GTSNPN, CDR2 SVGIG (reference sequence). In DNA form, the CDR3 reads TGTGCCTGGAATAGGAGGAGGGATCAGCCCCAGCATTTT. The encoded protein is CAWNRRRDQPQHF.

In its sample, this clone was seen once. This rearrangement joins TRBV12-5 to TRBJ2-2, with 7 nucleotides matching TRBD2. After removal of 3 bases from V and 7 bases from J, the junction contained 32 bases not matched to a gene. Germline CDR1 and CDR2: LGHNT and FRNRAP. CDR3 length equals 23 residues. The CDR3 is CASGFQAFIGPPSGAEGDGELFF. The CDR3 DNA reads as TGTGCTAGTGGTTTCCAGGCCTTTATCGGTCCGCCGAGCGGGGCGGAAGGGGACGGGGAGCTGTTTTTT.

The rearrangement joins TRBV19 to TRBJ1-2; 8 bases are shared with TRBD1. CDR1 and CDR2 from the germline V gene are LNHDA and SQIVND (reference sequence). The CDR3 length is 15 residues. The V and J ends lost 3 bases and 10 bases, in that order; junction bases with no gene match: 13. Here the CDR3 reads CASSMQGARSALYTF. For the CDR3, the DNA is TGTGCCAGTAGTATGCAGGGGGCAAGGTCGGCCCTCTACACCTTC.

The rearrangement links TRBV19 to TRBJ1-5, with TRBD1 matching 7 bases. V gave up 2 bases and J gave up 10 bases; unmatched junction bases: 11. CDR1 and CDR2 (germline): LNHDA, SQIVND (reference sequence). The CDR3 has 15 residues. CDR3 residues: CASSITGAGLLPQHF. As DNA, the CDR3 is TGTGCCAGTAGTATAACAGGGGCCGGTCTCTTACCCCAGCATTTT.

The chain couples TRBV15 to TRBJ1-5; D is unresolved. The CDR3 has 13 amino acids. Germline CDR1 reads LNHNV; CDR2 reads YYDKDF (reference sequence). Deletions cut 0 bases from V and 7 bases from J, with 7 bases between. The CDR3 is CATSRDQRQPQHF. CDR3 nucleotides: TGTGCCACCAGCAGAGATCAACGACAGCCCCAGCATTTT.

This chain uses TRBV9 with TRBJ1-6; the match to TRBD1 covers 7 bases. This CDR3 is 15 amino acids long. The ends lost 7 bases at V and 9 bases at J; junction bases unmatched: 13. Germline V lookup: CDR1 SGDLS, CDR2 YYNGEE. CDR3 protein: CASGETGQGGSPLHF. The CDR3, as DNA: TGTGCCAGCGGTGAGACAGGGCAAGGAGGTTCACCCCTCCACTTT.

This chain uses TRBV4-1 with TRBJ1-2; D unresolved. The CDR3 consists of 12 residues. Germline values: CDR1 MGHRA, CDR2 YSYEKL. V gave up 1 base and J gave up 7 bases, with 7 bases separating them. CDR3: CASSQGGSGYTF. The CDR3 nucleotides are TGCGCCAGCAGCCAAGGGGGTTCTGGCTACACCTTC.

This clone came up a few times. This chain joins TRBV4-1 and TRBJ1-6; D might be TRBD1 (6 bases). Germline V gives CDR1 MGHRA, CDR2 YSYEKL. Trimming removed 0 bases at V and 9 bases at J, with 12 bases between. The CDR3 sequence is 15 residues long. The CDR3 reads CASSQDWAGVSPLHF. For the CDR3, the DNA is TGCGCCAGCAGCCAAGACTGGGCAGGGGTTTCACCCCTCCACTTT.

The rearrangement links TRBV18 to TRBJ1-2, with D perhaps TRBD1 (5 bases). V was clipped by 2 bases and J by 6 bases, with 13 bases between them. Germline lookup yields CDR1 KGHSH and CDR2 LQKENI. The CDR3 totals 14 residues. This CDR3 reads CASSPGTRGNGYTF. Written as DNA, the CDR3 is TGTGCCAGCTCACCAGGGACGCGCGGAAATGGCTACACCTTC.

This clone was seen just once. This chain uses TRBV4-1 with TRBJ2-1; either TRBD1 or TRBD2 may supply D (5 bases each). Between the trimmed V and J ends, which lost 1 base and 0 bases, there was a span of 7 bases. Per the germline V gene, CDR1 is MGHRA and CDR2 is YSYEKL. CDR3 length equals 15 residues. The CDR3 loop reads CASSQGGSSYNEQFF. The CDR3 DNA reads TGCGCCAGCAGCCAAGGGGGGAGCTCCTACAATGAGCAGTTCTTC.

The chain uses TRBV7-2 and TRBJ1-6; 8 bases map to TRBD1. CDR1 is SGHTA, CDR2 FQGNSA, per germline. The V gene end was trimmed by 0 bases and the J gene end by 8 bases; junction bases not matched to a gene: 15. The CDR3 totals 19 residues. In DNA form, the CDR3 reads TGTGCCAGCAGCTTAGCGATGTTCCAGGCAGGGGGCCGGGATTCACCCCTCCACTTT. Its translation: CASSLAMFQAGGRDSPLHF.

This clone was seen only once. The chain employs TRBV4-1 and TRBJ1-4, with D hard to call. The CDR3 spans 15 residues. V lost 4 bases and J 7 bases, leaving 16 bases between the germline ends. Germline V lookup: CDR1 MGHRA, CDR2 YSYEKL. DNA of the CDR3: TGCGCCAGCAGCCCCCACCCGGCGTCAATTGAAAAACTGTTTTTT. It encodes CASSPHPASIEKLFF.

V and J are TRBV29-1 and TRBJ2-7, with D unclear. This CDR3 has 12 amino acids. V was cut by 4 bases and J by 6 bases, with 13 bases left in between. The germline V gene has CDR1 SQVTM and CDR2 ANQGSEA. The CDR3 is CSVGFWGLEQYF. The CDR3 DNA reads TGCAGCGTTGGGTTCTGGGGTCTCGAGCAGTACTTC.

J is TRBJ2-1 and V is TRBV5-1; 10 nucleotides align to TRBD1. The CDR3 runs to 11 residues. Germline loops: CDR1 SGHRS, CDR2 YFSETQ. Trimming removed 7 bases from V and 14 bases from J; junction bases left unmatched: 6. The CDR3 DNA follows: TGCGCCAGCGTTCGACAGGGGGCGAAGTTCTTC. This codes for CASVRQGAKFF.

The CDR3 bases are TGTGCCAGCAGTTACTCAACAGATTCACCCCTCCACTTT. It is translated as CASSYSTDSPLHF. The chain links TRBV6-6 to TRBJ1-6; D gene unclear. Deletions cut 0 bases from V and 8 bases from J, with 5 bases between. The CDR3 totals 13 residues. Looked up from germline, CDR1 is MNHNY and CDR2 is SVGAGI (reference sequence).

The chain joins TRBV6-5 to TRBJ1-4; no definite D call. The germline CDR1 and CDR2 sequences are MNHEY and SVGAGI. The CDR3 totals 14 residues. V lost 6 bases and J lost 3, with 11 bases in between. This CDR3 reads CASRVQFANEKLFF. The CDR3 DNA reads as TGTGCCAGCAGGGTACAGTTCGCTAATGAAAAACTGTTTTTT.

V and J are TRBV4-1 and TRBJ1-4; TRBD1 matches 7 bases. The germline gives CDR1 MGHRA, CDR2 YSYEKL. This CDR3 has 15 residues. V shed 1 base and J 4 bases; nucleotides not matched to a gene: 3. CDR3 sequence: CASSQVDRVNEKLFF. As DNA, the CDR3 is TGCGCCAGCAGCCAAGTTGACAGGGTTAATGAAAAACTGTTTTTT.

This clone was seen just once. This chain joins TRBV9 and TRBJ1-6; D unclear. Trimming took off 0 bases at V and 0 bases at J, with 7 bases between the two ends. Germline CDR1 SGDLS, CDR2 YYNGEE. This CDR3 has 16 amino acids. CDR3 DNA sequence: TGTGCCAGCAGCGTAGCTTCAGGCTCCTATAATTCACCCCTCCACTTT. As protein: CASSVASGSYNSPLHF.

The V gene is TRBV5-1, the J gene TRBJ1-6; TRBD1 is a possible D gene (6 bases). Per germline, CDR1 SGHRS and CDR2 YFSETQ. The CDR3 has 16 amino acids. V was clipped by 5 bases and J by 1 base, with 13 bases between them. CDR3 residues: CASRRAGESYNSPLHF. DNA of the CDR3: TGCGCCAGCAGGCGGGCAGGGGAGTCCTATAATTCACCCCTCCACTTT.

The chain combines TRBV19 with TRBJ1-3; D unresolved. The CDR3 extends over 15 amino acids. The germline V gene has CDR1 LNHDA and CDR2 SQIVND (reference sequence). Trimming took off 1 base at V and 0 bases at J, with 7 bases between the two ends. The CDR3 DNA follows: TGTGCCAGTAGTATAGGACAACTCTCTGGAAACACCATATATTTT. Encoded protein: CASSIGQLSGNTIYF.